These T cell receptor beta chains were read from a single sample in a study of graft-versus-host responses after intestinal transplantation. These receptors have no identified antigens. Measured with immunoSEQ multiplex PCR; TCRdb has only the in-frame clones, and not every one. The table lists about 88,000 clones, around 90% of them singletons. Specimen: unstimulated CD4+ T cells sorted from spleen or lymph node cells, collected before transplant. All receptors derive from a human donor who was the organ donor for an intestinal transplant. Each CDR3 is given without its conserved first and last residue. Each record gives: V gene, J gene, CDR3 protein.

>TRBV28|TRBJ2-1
ASSTRPSLAGIYNEQF
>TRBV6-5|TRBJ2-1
ASSYERGYNEQF
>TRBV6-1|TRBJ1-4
ASTQGPNNEKLF
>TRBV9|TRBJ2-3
ASSVGPSGSTDTQY
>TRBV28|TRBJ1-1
ASGLGSPTEAF
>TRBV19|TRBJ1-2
ASSLTQGLKGYT
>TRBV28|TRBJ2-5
ASSLAGTAGETQY
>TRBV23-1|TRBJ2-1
ASSQLAGGRNEQF
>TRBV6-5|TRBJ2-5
ASSPTSRETQY
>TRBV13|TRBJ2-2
ASSLVLAGINTGELF
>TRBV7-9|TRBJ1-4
ASSLGRNNEKLF
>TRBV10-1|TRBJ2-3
ASSELGAGGPTDTQY
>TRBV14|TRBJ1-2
ASSRDRGRAGYT
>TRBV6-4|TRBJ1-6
ASSQTPGGSPLH
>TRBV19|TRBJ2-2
ASRTSGGIKMVF
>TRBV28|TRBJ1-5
ASTQGTEYSNQPQH
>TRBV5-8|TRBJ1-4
ASRLPGQSGEKLF
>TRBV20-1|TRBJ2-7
SARLSYEQY
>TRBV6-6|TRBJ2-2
ASSPPLLAGELF
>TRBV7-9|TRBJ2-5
ASRLFRETQY
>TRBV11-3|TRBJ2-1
ASSLVGGGDNEQF
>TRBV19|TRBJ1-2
ASSIAARGVQGIGYT
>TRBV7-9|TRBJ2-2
ASSLVPLAVESTGELF
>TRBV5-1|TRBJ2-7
ASRNGQGSSYERY
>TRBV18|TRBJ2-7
ASSPPGREGAEQY
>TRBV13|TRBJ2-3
ASSLDAANTQY
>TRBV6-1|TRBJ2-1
ASRPGTGSYNEQF
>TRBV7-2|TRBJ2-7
ASSFLYSEQY
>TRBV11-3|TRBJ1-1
ASSLDGGGAWTEAF
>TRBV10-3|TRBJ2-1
AISGLAGLNEQF
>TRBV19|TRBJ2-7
ASSINSYEQY
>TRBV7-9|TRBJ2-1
ASSNQGQAISEQF
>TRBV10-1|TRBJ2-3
ASPDRVPDTQY
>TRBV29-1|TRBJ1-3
SVALLKRSGDGNTIY
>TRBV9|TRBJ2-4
ASSVGAGAAKNIQY
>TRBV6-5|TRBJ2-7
AIRAGSGGAYEQY
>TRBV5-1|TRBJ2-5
ASSLMAYNSGETQY